Listed below are T cell receptor beta chains from one sample, sequenced in a study of blood T cell repertoires in COVID-19. Sequencing used immunoSEQ multiplex PCR; TCRdb keeps in-frame clones, though not all of them. The sample has around 150,000 clones, 76% seen once. Sequencing was carried out using peripheral blood. The source of these receptors is a woman at least 80 years old with acute or convalescent COVID-19. CDR3s include the opening cysteine and the closing phenylalanine or tryptophan. The order of the fields is D gene, CDR3 length, clone size, J gene, V gene, CDR3 DNA, CDR3 protein. The D gene is left open where the match is weak. The size of a clone is reported for some rows only, either as once, few or many, or as a class for expanded clones.

TRBD1	15	-	TRBJ2-3	TRBV12-5	TGTGCTAGTGGTCCCGGGACAGGGGTCTTAGATACGCAGTATTTT	CASGPGTGVLDTQYF
-	17	-	TRBJ1-2	TRBV6-1	TGTGCCAGCAGTGAAGCGCCGTACCTAGACAGTAAATATGGCTACACCTTC	CASSEAPYLDSKYGYTF
-	14	few	TRBJ1-3	TRBV5-1	TGCGCCAGCAGCTTGGCGAGCTCTGGAAACACCATATATTTT	CASSLASSGNTIYF
TRBD2	14	-	TRBJ2-1	TRBV7-3	TGTGCCAGCAGCCCAGCGGGAGCAGCCAATGAGCAGTTCTTC	CASSPAGAANEQFF
-	17	-	TRBJ2-7	TRBV7-2	TGTGCCAGCAGCTTAGCGTTAGGACAGCCAGATTACTACGAGCAGTACTTC	CASSLALGQPDYYEQYF
TRBD1	17	-	TRBJ2-7	TRBV20-1	TGCAGTGCTAGTCCGTTTCTTCTCGGACAGGGCATCTACGAGCAGTACTTC	CSASPFLLGQGIYEQYF
-	15	-	TRBJ2-7	TRBV27	TGTGCCAGCAAAGGGACTGCCACCCCGTATTACGAGCAGTACTTC	CASKGTATPYYEQYF
-	14	-	TRBJ2-2	TRBV11-3	TGTGCCAGCAGCTTCGGACTTAACACCGGGGAGCTGTTTTTT	CASSFGLNTGELFF
-	14	-	TRBJ2-2	TRBV6-5	TGTGCCAGCGCCCGACAGGTCGGACCCGGGGAGCTGTTTTTT	CASARQVGPGELFF
TRBD1	17	-	TRBJ2-1	TRBV10-1	TGCGCCAGCAGTGGGAAGAACCCCTGGACAGGAAACAATGAGCAGTTCTTC	CASSGKNPWTGNNEQFF
-	15	-	TRBJ1-5	TRBV2	TGTGCCAGCAGTGAATTCTCGGGGTCTTTGGGGCCCCAGCATTTT	CASSEFSGSLGPQHF
-	17	-	TRBJ1-6	TRBV14	TGTGCCAGCAGTTTTTTTTTAGGGAGCTCCTATAATTCACCCCTCCACTTT	CASSFFLGSSYNSPLHF
-	13	-	TRBJ1-2	TRBV5-1	TGCGCCAGCAGAGGGGTGGGTTCCTATGGCTACACCTTC	CASRGVGSYGYTF
-	13	few	TRBJ1-1	TRBV12-5	TGTGCTAGTGCGGGACACAATAGGCCTGAAGCTTTCTTT	CASAGHNRPEAFF
-	12	-	TRBJ2-7	TRBV5-1	TGCGCCAGCAGCTCTCTAGGCCACGAGCAGTACTTC	CASSSLGHEQYF
-	14	-	TRBJ2-3	TRBV6-5	TGTGCCAGCAGCCCAGGGATATCCACAGATACGCAGTATTTT	CASSPGISTDTQYF
TRBD1	16	-	TRBJ2-2	TRBV7-3	TGTGCCAGCAGCCGGGACAGGGCTATCGGGACCGGGGAGCTGTTTTTT	CASSRDRAIGTGELFF
TRBD2	15	-	TRBJ2-1	TRBV18	TGTGCCAGCTCACAGGGACTAGCGGGAGTCGATGAGCAGTTCTTC	CASSQGLAGVDEQFF
-	14	-	TRBJ1-4	TRBV2	TGTGCCAGCAGTGATCCTCATCGGGATGAAAAACTGTTTTTT	CASSDPHRDEKLFF
-	16	once	TRBJ2-3	TRBV7-3	TGTGCCAGCAGCCCCCAGGGGCGGGGGACCACAGATACGCAGTATTTT	CASSPQGRGTTDTQYF
-	13	-	TRBJ2-3	TRBV5-1	TGCGCCAGCAGCTTCAAGGGGACAGATACGCAGTATTTT	CASSFKGTDTQYF
TRBD2	14	once	TRBJ2-7	TRBV9	TGTGCCAGCAGCGTAGCGGGGGGACGGGGCGAGCAGTACTTC	CASSVAGGRGEQYF
-	15	-	TRBJ1-1	TRBV18	TGTGCCAGCTCACCCGGAGGCGGAACGAACACTGAAGCTTTCTTT	CASSPGGGTNTEAFF
-	13	-	TRBJ1-3	TRBV4-2	TGTGCCAGCAGCACGGACACCCGAAACACCATATATTTT	CASSTDTRNTIYF
-	17	once	TRBJ2-1	TRBV11-3	TGTGCCAGCAGCTTAGATTTGGTGGGAGGGGGTAACAATGAGCAGTTCTTC	CASSLDLVGGGNNEQFF
TRBD1	15	few	TRBJ1-2	TRBV10-3	TGTGCCATCAGTGAGTCGGACAGGGGGAGCTATGGCTACACCTTC	CAISESDRGSYGYTF
-	19	few	TRBJ1-5	TRBV24-1	TGTGCCACCAGTGATTTCGAAGGGCCCCGGGATTTTAGCAATCAGCCCCAGCATTTT	CATSDFEGPRDFSNQPQHF
-	11	-	TRBJ1-2	TRBV20-1	TGCAGTGCTAGGTCACGGGTCGACTACACCTTC	CSARSRVDYTF
TRBD1	15	-	TRBJ1-2	TRBV5-1	TGCGCCAGCAGCTACTCCGGACAGGGGCTCTATGGCTACACCTTC	CASSYSGQGLYGYTF
TRBD1	13	-	TRBJ1-2	TRBV30	TGTGCCTGGGGGGACAGGGATCCAAAGGGCTACACCTTC	CAWGDRDPKGYTF
-	16	-	TRBJ1-1	TRBV19	TGTGCCAGTTTCTTTGTGCGGGGGACGGTGAACACTGAAGCTTTCTTT	CASFFVRGTVNTEAFF
TRBD2	15	-	TRBJ2-1	TRBV27	TGTGCCAGCAGTTTCCTGACTAGCGGGAACCATGAGCAGTTCTTC	CASSFLTSGNHEQFF
TRBD1	14	-	TRBJ2-5	TRBV4-3	TGCGCCAGCAGCCAAGGACAGGGAAGCGAGACCCAGTACTTC	CASSQGQGSETQYF
-	17	-	TRBJ2-1	TRBV27	TGTGCCAGCAACCAACCCGGGAGCGGCATCTCCTACAATGAGCAGTTCTTC	CASNQPGSGISYNEQFF
-	12	-	TRBJ2-7	TRBV5-1	TGCGCCAGCAGCATGGACAGCTACGAGCAGTACTTC	CASSMDSYEQYF
TRBD1	15	-	TRBJ1-1	TRBV19	TGTGCCAGTAGTATCTCCGGGACAGGGGGCACTGAAGCTTTCTTT	CASSISGTGGTEAFF
-	13	-	TRBJ1-5	TRBV10-3	TGTGCCATCAGTGACAGGGTCGATCAGCCCCAGCATTTT	CAISDRVDQPQHF
-	12	-	TRBJ1-1	TRBV5-4	TGTGCCAGCAGGACAGAGAACACTGAAGCTTTCTTT	CASRTENTEAFF
TRBD1	14	once	TRBJ1-2	TRBV5-1	TGCGCCAGCAGCGGTGACAGGGGTGACTATGGCTACACCTTC	CASSGDRGDYGYTF
TRBD1	16	-	TRBJ2-3	TRBV5-6	TGTGCCAGCAGCTTTGGGACAGCAACTAGCACAGATACGCAGTATTTT	CASSFGTATSTDTQYF